The T cell receptor (beta chain) described here comes from a study of blood T cell repertoires in COVID-19. In the study overall: In each case, the material was cDNA or gDNA derived from T cells, B-cell-depleted T cells, or PBMCs.

This clone was observed a handful of times. Looked up from germline, CDR1 is SGHTA and CDR2 is FQGNSA. CDR3 length: 12 residues. V lost 3 bases to trimming and J lost 2 bases, with 5 bases between them. Source study methods: By means of reference gene primer amplification, nucleated cell counts were estimated. TCRdb's copy holds only in-frame clones and misses some; the assay was immunoSEQ multiplex PCR. Clone size and the V and J calls come from that table; the DNA yielded D and trimming. Of some 380,000 clones listed, roughly 89% are singletons. The chain has TRBV7-2 and TRBJ2-7; no reliable D call. This clonotype originated in a man between 18 and 29 years old with active or convalescent COVID-19. The sample was peripheral blood. CDR3 in DNA: TGTGCCAGCAGCTTCAATCCCTACGAGCAGTACTTC. As protein: CASSFNPYEQYF.